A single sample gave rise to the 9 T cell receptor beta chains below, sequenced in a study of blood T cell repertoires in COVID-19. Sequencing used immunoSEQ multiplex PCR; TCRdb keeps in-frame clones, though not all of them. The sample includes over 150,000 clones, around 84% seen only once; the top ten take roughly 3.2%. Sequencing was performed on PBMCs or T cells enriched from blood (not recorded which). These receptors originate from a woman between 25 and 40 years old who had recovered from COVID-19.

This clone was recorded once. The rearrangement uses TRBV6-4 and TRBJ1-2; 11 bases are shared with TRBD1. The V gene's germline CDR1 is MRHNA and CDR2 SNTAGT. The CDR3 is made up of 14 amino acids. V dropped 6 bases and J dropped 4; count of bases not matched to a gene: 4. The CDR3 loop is CASRTGTGGYGYTF. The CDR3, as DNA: TGTGCCAGCAGGACCGGGACAGGGGGCTATGGCTACACCTTC.

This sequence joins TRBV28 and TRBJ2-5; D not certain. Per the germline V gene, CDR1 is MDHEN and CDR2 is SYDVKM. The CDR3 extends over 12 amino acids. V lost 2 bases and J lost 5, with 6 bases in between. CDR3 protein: CASSLTRETQYF. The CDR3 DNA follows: TGTGCCAGCAGTTTAACCCGGGAGACCCAGTACTTC.

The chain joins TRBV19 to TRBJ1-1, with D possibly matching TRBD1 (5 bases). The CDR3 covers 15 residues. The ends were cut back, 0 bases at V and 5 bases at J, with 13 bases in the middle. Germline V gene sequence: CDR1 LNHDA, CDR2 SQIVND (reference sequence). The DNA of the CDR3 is TGTGCCAGTAGTATAGATCTCAGGGTTGGGACTGAAGCTTTCTTT. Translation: CASSIDLRVGTEAFF.

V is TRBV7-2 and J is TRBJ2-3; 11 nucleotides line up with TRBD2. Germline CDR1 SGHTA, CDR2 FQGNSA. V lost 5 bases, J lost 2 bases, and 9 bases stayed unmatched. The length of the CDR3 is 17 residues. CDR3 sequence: CASSPRLAGRATDTQYF. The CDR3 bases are TGTGCCAGCAGCCCTAGACTAGCGGGAAGAGCCACAGATACGCAGTATTTT.

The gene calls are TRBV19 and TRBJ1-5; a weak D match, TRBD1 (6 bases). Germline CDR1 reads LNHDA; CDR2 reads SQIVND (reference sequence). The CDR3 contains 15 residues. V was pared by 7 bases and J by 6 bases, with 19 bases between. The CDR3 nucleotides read TGTGCCAGTACCCCCCTGGACAGCCTGCTTCAGCCCCAGCATTTT. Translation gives CASTPLDSLLQPQHF. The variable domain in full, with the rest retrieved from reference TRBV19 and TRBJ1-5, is DGGITQSPKYLFRKEGQNVTLSCEQNLNHDAMYWYRQDPGQGLRLIYYSQIVNDFQKGDIAEGYSVSREKKESFPLTVTSAQKNPTAFYLCASTPLDSLLQPQHFGDGTRLSIL.

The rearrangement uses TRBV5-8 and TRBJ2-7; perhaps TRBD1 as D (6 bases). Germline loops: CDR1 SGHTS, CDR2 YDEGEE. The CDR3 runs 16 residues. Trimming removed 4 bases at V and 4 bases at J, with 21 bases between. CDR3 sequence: CASSLGTLPMTYEQYV. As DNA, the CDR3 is TGTGCCAGCAGCCTGGGGACACTCCCCATGACATACGAGCAGTACGTC.

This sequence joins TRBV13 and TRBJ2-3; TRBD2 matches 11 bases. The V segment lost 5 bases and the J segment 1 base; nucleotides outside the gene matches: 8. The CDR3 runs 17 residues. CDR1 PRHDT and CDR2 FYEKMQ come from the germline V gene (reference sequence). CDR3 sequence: CASSPEGLAVGTDTQYF. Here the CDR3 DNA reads TGTGCCAGCAGCCCGGAGGGACTAGCGGTTGGCACAGATACGCAGTATTTT.

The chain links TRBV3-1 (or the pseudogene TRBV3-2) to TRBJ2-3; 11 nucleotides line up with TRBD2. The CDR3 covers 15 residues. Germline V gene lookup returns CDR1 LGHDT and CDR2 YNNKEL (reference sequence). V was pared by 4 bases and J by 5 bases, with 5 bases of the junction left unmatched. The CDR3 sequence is CASSLSGGAGDTQYF. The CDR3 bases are TGTGCCAGCAGCCTTAGCGGGGGGGCGGGAGATACGCAGTATTTT.

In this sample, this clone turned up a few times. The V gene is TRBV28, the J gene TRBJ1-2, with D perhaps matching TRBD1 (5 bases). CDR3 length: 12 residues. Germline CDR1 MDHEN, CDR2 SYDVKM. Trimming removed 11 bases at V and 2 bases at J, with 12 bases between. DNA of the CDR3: TGTGCCCTTGGGGAGGGGAACTATGGCTACACCTTC. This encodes CALGEGNYGYTF.